This T cell receptor (beta chain) was recovered during a study of cytomegalovirus exposure and HLA in healthy donors. Study as a whole: An earlier analysis found fewer than 140 million unique TCR beta sequences from approximately 190 million T cells.

The primer mix had 60 Vbeta and 13 Jbeta primers. Sequencing was performed with immunoSEQ multiplex PCR; in TCRdb, only in-frame clones are kept and a portion is missing. The sample includes approximately 92,000 clones, approximately 70% of them seen just once. With regard to this clone: Antigen specificity is unknown.

Study results and caveats: Presence/absence analyses assumed roughly uniform sequencing depth across donors, which may not hold. In terms of immune exposure information, only CMV serostatus was available. HLA alleles were associated with 15,000 to 20,000 TCR beta sequences in a later analysis at 0.05 false discovery rate.

In germline, CDR1 is MNHNS, CDR2 SASEGT. The ends were cut back, 5 bases at V and 7 bases at J, with 17 bases in the middle. The CDR3 contains 14 residues. The sample taken for sequencing was PBMCs. The sequence was obtained from a man aged 55 to 70 in good health and CMV-seronegative. The chain links TRBV6-1 to TRBJ1-2, with a tentative D call TRBD1 (6 bases). CDR3 loop: CASSFEQQGRGYTF. As DNA, the CDR3 is TGTGCCAGCAGTTTCGAGCAACAGGGTCGTGGCTACACCTTC.